The clone carrying this T cell receptor (beta chain) was found a few times. Its antigen is not identified. The CDR3 runs to 14 residues. From germline, CDR1 is KGHSH and CDR2 LQKENI. Trimming stripped 3 bases from V and 8 bases from J, with 11 bases between. The 5'RACE template-switching step produced TCR cDNA and added a universal primer site and UMIs. TCRdb analysed the 5' RACE reads with MiXCR anew, one entry per CDR3 protein. The profile shows about 340,000 distinct CDR3 sequences, approximately 12% of them singletons. This entry belongs to a study of T cells after yellow fever vaccination. General observations from the study: The booster response re-showed most primary clones: 96% CD4, 88% CD8.

The rearrangement uses TRBV18 and TRBJ1-6; TRBD1 is a possible D gene (5 bases). The sequence was obtained from a man aged 18 to 30 who received the YFV17D yellow fever vaccine. Source: CD4+ T cells sorted from PBMCs, taken 15 days after the yellow fever booster vaccination. CDR3: CASSPGGRDSPLHF. CDR3 DNA sequence: TGTGCCAGCTCACCGGGGGGTAGGGATTCACCCCTCCACTTT.